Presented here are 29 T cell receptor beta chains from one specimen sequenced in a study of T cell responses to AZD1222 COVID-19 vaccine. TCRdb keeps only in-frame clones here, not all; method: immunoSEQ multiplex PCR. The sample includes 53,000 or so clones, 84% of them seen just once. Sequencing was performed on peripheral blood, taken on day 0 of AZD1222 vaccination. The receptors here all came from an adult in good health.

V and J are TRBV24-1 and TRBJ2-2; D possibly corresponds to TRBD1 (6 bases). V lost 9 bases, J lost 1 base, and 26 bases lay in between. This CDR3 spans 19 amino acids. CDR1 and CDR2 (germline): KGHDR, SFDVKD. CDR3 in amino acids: CATLTGRGSGWRNTGELFF. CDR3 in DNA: TGTGCCACCCTGACAGGAAGGGGGTCGGGTTGGAGGAACACCGGGGAGCTGTTTTTT.

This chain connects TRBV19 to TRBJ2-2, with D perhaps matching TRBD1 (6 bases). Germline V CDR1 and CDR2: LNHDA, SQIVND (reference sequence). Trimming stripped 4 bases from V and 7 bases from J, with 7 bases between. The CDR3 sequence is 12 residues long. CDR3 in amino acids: CASSSRGGELFF. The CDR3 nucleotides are TGTGCCAGTAGTAGCAGGGGCGGGGAGCTGTTTTTT.

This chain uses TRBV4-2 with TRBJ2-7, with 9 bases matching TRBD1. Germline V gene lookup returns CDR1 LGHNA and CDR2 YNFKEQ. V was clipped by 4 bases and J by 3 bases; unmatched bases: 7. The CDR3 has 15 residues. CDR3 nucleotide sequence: TGTGCCAGCAGCCGAGGGGGACAGGGTGGCTACGAGCAGTACTTC. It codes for CASSRGGQGGYEQYF.

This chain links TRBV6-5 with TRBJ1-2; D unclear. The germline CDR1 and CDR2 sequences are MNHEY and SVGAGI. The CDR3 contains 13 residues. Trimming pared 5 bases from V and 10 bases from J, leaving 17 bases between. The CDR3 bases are TGTGCCAGCAGTCAGGACGGAATTCATGACTACACCTTC. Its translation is CASSQDGIHDYTF.

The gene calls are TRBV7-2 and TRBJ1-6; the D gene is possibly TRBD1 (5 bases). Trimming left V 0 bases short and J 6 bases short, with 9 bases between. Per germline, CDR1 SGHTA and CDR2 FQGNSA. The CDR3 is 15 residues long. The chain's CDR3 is CASSLARRGNSPLHF. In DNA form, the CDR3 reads TGTGCCAGCAGCTTAGCCAGAAGGGGTAATTCACCCCTCCACTTT.

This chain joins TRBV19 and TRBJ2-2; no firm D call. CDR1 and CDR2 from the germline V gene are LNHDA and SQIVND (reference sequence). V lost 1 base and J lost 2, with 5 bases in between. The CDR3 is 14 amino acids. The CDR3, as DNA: TGTGCCAGTAGTATAGGTGGCAACACCGGGGAGCTGTTTTTT. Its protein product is CASSIGGNTGELFF. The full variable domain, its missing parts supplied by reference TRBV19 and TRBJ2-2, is DGGITQSPKYLFRKEGQNVTLSCEQNLNHDAMYWYRQDPGQGLRLIYYSQIVNDFQKGDIAEGYSVSREKKESFPLTVTSAQKNPTAFYLCASSIGGNTGELFFGEGSRLTVL.

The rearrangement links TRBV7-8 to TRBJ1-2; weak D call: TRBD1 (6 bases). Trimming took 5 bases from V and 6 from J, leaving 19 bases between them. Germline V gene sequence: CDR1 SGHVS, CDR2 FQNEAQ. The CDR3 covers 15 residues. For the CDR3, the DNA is TGTGCCAGCAGCCAAATAGGGAGGGGGGATAATGGCTACACCTTC. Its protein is CASSQIGRGDNGYTF.

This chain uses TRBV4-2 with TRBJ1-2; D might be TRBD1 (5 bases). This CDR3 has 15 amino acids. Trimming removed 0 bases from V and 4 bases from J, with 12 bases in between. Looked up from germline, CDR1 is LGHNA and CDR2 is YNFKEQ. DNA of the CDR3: TGTGCCAGCAGCCAAGAAGGGGAGTCTTCCTATGGCTACACCTTC. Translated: CASSQEGESSYGYTF.

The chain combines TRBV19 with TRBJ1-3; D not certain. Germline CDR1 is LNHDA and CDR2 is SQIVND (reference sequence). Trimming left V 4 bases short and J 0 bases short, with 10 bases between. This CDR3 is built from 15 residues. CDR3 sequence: CASSTPQSSGNTIYF. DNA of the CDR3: TGTGCCAGTAGTACCCCTCAAAGCTCTGGAAACACCATATATTTT.

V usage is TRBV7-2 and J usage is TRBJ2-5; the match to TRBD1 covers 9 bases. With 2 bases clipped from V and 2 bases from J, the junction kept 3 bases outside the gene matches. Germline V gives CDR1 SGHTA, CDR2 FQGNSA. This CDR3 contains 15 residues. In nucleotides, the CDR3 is TGTGCCAGCAGCTTAAGGGGACAGGGTCAAGAGACCCAGTACTTC. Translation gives CASSLRGQGQETQYF. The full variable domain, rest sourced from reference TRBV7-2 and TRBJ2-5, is GAGVSQSPSNKVTEKGKDVELRCDPISGHTALYWYRQSLGQGLEFLIYFQGNSAPDKSGLPSDRFSAERTGGSVSTLTIQRTQQEDSAVYLCASSLRGQGQETQYFGPGTRLLVL.

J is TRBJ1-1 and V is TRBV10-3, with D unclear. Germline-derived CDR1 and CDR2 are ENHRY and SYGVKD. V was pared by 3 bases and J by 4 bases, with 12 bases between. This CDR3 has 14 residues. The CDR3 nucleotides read TGTGCCATCAGTGAATTTATGGGTGCCACTGAAGCTTTCTTT. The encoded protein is CAISEFMGATEAFF.

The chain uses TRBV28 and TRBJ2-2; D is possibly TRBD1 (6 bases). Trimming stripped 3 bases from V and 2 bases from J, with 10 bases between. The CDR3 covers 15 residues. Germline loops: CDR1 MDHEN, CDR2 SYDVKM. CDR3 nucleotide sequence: TGTGCCAGCAGTTTCGGACAGCCAAACACCGGGGAGCTGTTTTTT. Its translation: CASSFGQPNTGELFF. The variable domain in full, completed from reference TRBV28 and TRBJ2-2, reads DVKVTQSSRYLVKRTGEKVFLECVQDMDHENMFWYRQDPGLGLRLIYFSYDVKMKEKGDIPEGYSVSREKKERFSLILESASTNQTSMYLCASSFGQPNTGELFFGEGSRLTVL.

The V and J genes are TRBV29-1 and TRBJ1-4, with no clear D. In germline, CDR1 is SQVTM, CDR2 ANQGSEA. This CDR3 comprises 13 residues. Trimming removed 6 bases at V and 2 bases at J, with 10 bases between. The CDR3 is CSVKGGTNEKLFF. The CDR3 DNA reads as TGCAGCGTGAAGGGTGGGACTAATGAAAAACTGTTTTTT. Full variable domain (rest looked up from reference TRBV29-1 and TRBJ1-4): SAVISQKPSRDICQRGTSLTIQCQVDSQVTMMFWYRQQPGQSLTLIATANQGSEATYESGFVIDKFPISRPNLTFSTLTVSNMSPEDSSIYLCSVKGGTNEKLFFGSGTQLSVL.

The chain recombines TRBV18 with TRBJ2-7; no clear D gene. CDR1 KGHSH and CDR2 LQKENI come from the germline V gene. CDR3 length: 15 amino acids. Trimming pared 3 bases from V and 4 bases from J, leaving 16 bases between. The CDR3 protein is CASSPRSTPNYEQYF. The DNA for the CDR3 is TGTGCCAGCTCACCCCGGAGCACACCGAATTACGAGCAGTACTTC.

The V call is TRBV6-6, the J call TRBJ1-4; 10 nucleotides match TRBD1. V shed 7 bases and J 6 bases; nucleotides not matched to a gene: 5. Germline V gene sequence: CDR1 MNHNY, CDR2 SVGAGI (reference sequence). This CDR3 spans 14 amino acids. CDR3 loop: CASISGTGDEKLFF. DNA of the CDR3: TGTGCCAGCATTTCCGGGACAGGGGATGAAAAACTGTTTTTT.

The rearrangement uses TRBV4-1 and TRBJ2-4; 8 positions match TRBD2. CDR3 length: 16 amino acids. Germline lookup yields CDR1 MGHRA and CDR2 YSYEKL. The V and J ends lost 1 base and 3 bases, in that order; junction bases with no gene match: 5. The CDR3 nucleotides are TGCGCCAGCAGCCAAGGAGCGGGAGATGGCAAAAACATTCAGTACTTC. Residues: CASSQGAGDGKNIQYF.

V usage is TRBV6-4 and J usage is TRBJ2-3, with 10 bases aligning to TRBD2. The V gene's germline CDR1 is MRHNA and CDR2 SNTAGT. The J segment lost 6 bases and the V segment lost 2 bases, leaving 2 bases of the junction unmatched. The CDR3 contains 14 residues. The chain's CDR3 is CASSDLAGADTQYF. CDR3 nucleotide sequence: TGTGCCAGCAGTGACCTAGCGGGAGCGGATACGCAGTATTTT.

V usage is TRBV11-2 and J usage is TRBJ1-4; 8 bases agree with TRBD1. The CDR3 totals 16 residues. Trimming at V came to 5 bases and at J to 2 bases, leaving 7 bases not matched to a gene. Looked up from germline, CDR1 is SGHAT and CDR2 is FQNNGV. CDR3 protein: CASSRNQGATNEKLFF. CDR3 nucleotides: TGTGCCAGCAGCCGAAACCAGGGGGCCACTAATGAAAAACTGTTTTTT.

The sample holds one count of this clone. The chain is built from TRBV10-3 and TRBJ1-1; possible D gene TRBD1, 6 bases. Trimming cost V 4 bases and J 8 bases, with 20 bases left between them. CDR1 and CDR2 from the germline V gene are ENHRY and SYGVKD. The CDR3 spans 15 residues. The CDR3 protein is CAISVREDGGEEAFF. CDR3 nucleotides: TGTGCCATCAGTGTTCGGGAGGATGGGGGCGAGGAAGCTTTCTTT.

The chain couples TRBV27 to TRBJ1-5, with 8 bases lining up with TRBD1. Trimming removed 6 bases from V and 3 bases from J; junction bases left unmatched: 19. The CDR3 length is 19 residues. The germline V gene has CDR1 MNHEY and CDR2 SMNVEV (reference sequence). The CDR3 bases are TGTGCCAGCAGGCCCACCCGACACCGCGACAGGGGTCTCAATCAGCCCCAGCATTTT. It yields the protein CASRPTRHRDRGLNQPQHF.

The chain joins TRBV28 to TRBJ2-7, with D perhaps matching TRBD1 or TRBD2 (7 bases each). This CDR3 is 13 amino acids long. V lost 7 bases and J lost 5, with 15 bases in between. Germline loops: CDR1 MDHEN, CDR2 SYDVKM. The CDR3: CASIPGGGDEQYF. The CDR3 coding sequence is TGTGCCAGCATCCCAGGGGGAGGGGACGAGCAGTACTTC. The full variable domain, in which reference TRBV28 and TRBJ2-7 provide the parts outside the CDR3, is DVKVTQSSRYLVKRTGEKVFLECVQDMDHENMFWYRQDPGLGLRLIYFSYDVKMKEKGDIPEGYSVSREKKERFSLILESASTNQTSMYLCASIPGGGDEQYFGPGTRLTVT.

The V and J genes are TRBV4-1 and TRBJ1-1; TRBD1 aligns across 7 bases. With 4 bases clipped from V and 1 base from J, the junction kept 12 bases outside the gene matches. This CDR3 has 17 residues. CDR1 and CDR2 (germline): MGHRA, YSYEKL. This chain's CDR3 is CASSPFPGGQPNTEAFF. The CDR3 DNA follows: TGCGCCAGCAGCCCTTTTCCAGGGGGGCAGCCGAACACTGAAGCTTTCTTT.

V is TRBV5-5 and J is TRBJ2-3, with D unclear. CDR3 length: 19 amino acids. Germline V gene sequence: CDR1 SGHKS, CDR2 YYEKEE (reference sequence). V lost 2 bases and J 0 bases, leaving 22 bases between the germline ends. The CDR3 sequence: CASSFGLNYKKRSTDTQYF. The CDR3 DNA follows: TGTGCCAGCAGCTTTGGCCTAAATTACAAAAAAAGGAGCACAGATACGCAGTATTTT. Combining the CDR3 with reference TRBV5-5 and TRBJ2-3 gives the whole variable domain DAGVTQSPTHLIKTRGQQVTLRCSPISGHKSVSWYQQVLGQGPQFIFQYYEKEERGRGNFPDRFSARQFPNYSSELNVNALLLGDSALYLCASSFGLNYKKRSTDTQYFGPGTRLTVL.

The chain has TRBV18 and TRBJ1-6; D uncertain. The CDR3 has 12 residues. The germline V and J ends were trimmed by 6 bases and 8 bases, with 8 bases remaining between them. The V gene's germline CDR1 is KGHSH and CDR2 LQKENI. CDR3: CASSKRDSPLHF. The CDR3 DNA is TGTGCCAGCTCGAAGAGGGATTCACCCCTCCACTTT.

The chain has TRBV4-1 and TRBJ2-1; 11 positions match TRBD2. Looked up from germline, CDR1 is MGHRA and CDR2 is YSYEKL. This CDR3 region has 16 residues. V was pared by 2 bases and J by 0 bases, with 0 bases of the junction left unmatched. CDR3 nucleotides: TGCGCCAGCAGCCAAACTAGCGGGAGCTCCTACAATGAGCAGTTCTTC. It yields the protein CASSQTSGSSYNEQFF.

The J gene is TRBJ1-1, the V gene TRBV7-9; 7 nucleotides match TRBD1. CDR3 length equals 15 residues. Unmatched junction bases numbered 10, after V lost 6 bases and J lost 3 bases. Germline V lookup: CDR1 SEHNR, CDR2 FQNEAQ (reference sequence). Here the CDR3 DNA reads TGTGCCAGCAGATATTCCGGGACAGTTGACACTGAAGCTTTCTTT. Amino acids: CASRYSGTVDTEAFF.

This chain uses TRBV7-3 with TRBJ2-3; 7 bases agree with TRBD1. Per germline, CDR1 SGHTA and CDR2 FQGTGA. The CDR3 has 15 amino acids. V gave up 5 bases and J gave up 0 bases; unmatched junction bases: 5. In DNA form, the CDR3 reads TGTGCCAGCAGCACTGTCAGGGGGAGCACAGATACGCAGTATTTT. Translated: CASSTVRGSTDTQYF.

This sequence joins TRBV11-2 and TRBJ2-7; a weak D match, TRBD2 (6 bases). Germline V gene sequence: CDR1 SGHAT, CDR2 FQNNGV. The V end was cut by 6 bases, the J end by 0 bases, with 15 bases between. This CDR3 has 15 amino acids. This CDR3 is CASRVGSGRSYEQYF. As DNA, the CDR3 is TGTGCCAGCAGGGTGGGGAGCGGGCGCTCCTACGAGCAGTACTTC.

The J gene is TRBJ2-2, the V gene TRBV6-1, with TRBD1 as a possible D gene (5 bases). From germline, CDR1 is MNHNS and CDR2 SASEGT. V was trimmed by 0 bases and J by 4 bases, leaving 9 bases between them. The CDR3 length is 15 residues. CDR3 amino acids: CASSEAQVLTGELFF. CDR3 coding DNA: TGTGCCAGCAGTGAAGCACAGGTTCTCACCGGGGAGCTGTTTTTT.